The sequence of this TCR beta chain was determined in a study of T-cell reconstitution after alpha-beta-depleted transplantation in children. This clonotype was counted a few times. It was with unique molecular identifiers that the TCRbeta library was prepared. TCRdb re-analysed the PCR reads in MiXCR, keeping a single row per CDR3 protein. Among some 200,000 distinct CDR3 sequences listed, roughly 10% were seen once. V shed 4 bases and J 11 bases; nucleotides not matched to a gene: 6. Looked up from germline, CDR1 is SGHRS and CDR2 is YFSETQ. The CDR3 runs to 14 residues. Sequences were derived from PBMCs from the stem cell graft donor, sampled from the stem cell graft. This chain links TRBV5-1 with TRBJ1-6; 10 bases align to TRBD1. This clonotype originated in a human donor who donated a stem cell graft to a child with acute lymphoblastic leukemia. DNA for the CDR3: TGCGCCAGCAGCGTGGGACAGGGGTTGACACCCCTCCACTTT. This translates into CASSVGQGLTPLHF.